The 15 T cell receptor beta chains below all came from one sample that was sequenced in a study of T cells in women clearing cervical HPV infection. The protocol was immunoSEQ multiplex PCR, while the TCRdb copy is restricted to in-frame clones and leaves out a portion. Recorded for this sample: tens of thousands of clones. The specimen sequenced was blood buffy coat. These receptors were taken from a woman between 18 and 70 years old with a cervical HPV16 infection that either progressed to CIN3+ or cleared (not recorded which).

As concerns this clone: The DNA ends 3 residues before the CDR3 does, and the rest of the CDR3 is filled in from the germline J gene. V gene TRBV30 combines with J gene TRBJ1-2; D is uncertain. The CDR3 runs 13 residues. Trimming cost V 1 base and J 2 bases, with 8 bases left between them. Germline CDR1 reads GTSNPN; CDR2 reads SVGIG (reference sequence). The sequenced part of the CDR3 DNA is TGTGCCTGGAGTGAATACTGGAACTATGGC. Encoded protein: CAWSEYWNYG. The whole CDR3 sequence reads CAWSEYWNYGYTF.

As concerns this clone: The read terminates 3 residues before the CDR3 end, so the remaining end is supplied by the germline J gene. This chain links TRBV6-2 or TRBV6-3 with TRBJ1-5; tentative D call: TRBD1 (6 bases). Germline lookup yields CDR1 MNHEY and CDR2 SVGEGT. V lost 0 bases and J lost 0, with 9 bases in between. The CDR3 contains 16 residues. Partial CDR3 DNA: TGTGCCAGCAGTTACTCCGGGACATATAGCAATCAGCCC. This gives the protein CASSYSGTYSNQP. The full CDR3 is CASSYSGTYSNQPQHF.

Comment on this clone: The read gets to within 3 residues of the CDR3 end, and the germline J gene fills in the rest. The chain employs TRBV13 and TRBJ2-5, with D hard to call. V lost 0 bases and J 1 base, leaving 9 bases between the germline ends. Germline assignment: CDR1 PRHDT and CDR2 FYEKMQ (reference sequence). The CDR3 is 15 residues long. CDR3 amino acids: CASSLGSLAQETQYF. Partial CDR3 DNA: TGTGCCAGCAGCTTAGGCAGTCTTGCCCAAGAGACC.

As concerns this clone: Sequencing ends 3 residues short of the CDR3 end; the germline J gene provides the rest. J is TRBJ2-3 and V is TRBV7-9; D is undetermined. The V end was cut by 3 bases, the J end by 4 bases, with 14 bases between. Germline V gives CDR1 SEHNR, CDR2 FQNEAQ (reference sequence). This CDR3 region has 15 residues. The sequenced CDR3 bases are TGTGCCAGCAGCTTCCCAAAGGGCATCGCAGATACG. Translated, it gives CASSFPKGIADT. The entire CDR3 reads CASSFPKGIADTQYF.

Points on this clone: The DNA ends 3 residues before the CDR3 does, and the rest of the CDR3 is filled in from the germline J gene. The rearrangement links TRBV5-6 to TRBJ2-5; 9 bases align to TRBD1. V gave up 3 bases and J gave up 4 bases; unmatched junction bases: 7. The CDR3 totals 15 residues. Germline CDR1 is SGHDT and CDR2 is YYEEEE. The chain's CDR3 is CASSSNTGGGETQYF. The DNA read from the CDR3 is TGTGCCAGCAGCTCAAATACAGGGGGCGGAGAGACC.

The chain's CDR3 is CASTQRGDSSNQPQHF. CDR3 DNA (partial): TGTGCCAGCACCCAAAGAGGGGACAGTAGCAATCAGCCC. This chain links TRBV7-3 with TRBJ1-5; 7 nucleotides match TRBD1. The CDR3 end falls 3 residues outside the read, so it is completed with the germline J gene. V was clipped by 7 bases and J by 0 bases; unmatched bases: 9. The CDR3 is 16 residues long. The V gene's germline CDR1 is SGHTA and CDR2 FQGTGA.

About this clone itself: Read data end 3 residues before the CDR3 end; the end is taken from the germline J gene. The chain links TRBV30 to TRBJ2-3; D perhaps matches TRBD1 (5 bases). The V gene's germline CDR1 is GTSNPN and CDR2 SVGIG (reference sequence). Trimming took 5 bases from V and 1 from J, leaving 10 bases between them. This CDR3 has 13 residues. CDR3 sequence reads: CAWQGVGTDTQYF. The sequenced part of the CDR3 DNA is TGTGCCTGGCAAGGGGTCGGCACAGATACG.

On this clone: The read gets to within 3 residues of the CDR3 end, and the germline J gene fills in the rest. The chain is built from TRBV30 and TRBJ1-1, with 8 bases fitting TRBD1. Germline V gene data show CDR1 as GTSNPN and CDR2 as SVGIG (reference sequence). Trimming cost V 4 bases and J 4 bases; bases outside gene matches: 11. This CDR3 is 15 amino acids long. CDR3 residues: CAWTPMQGAVTEAFF. The CDR3 DNA, read in part, is TGTGCCTGGACCCCGATGCAGGGGGCTGTCACTGAA.

A note on this clone: The CDR3 end falls 3 residues outside the read, so it is completed with the germline J gene. The chain recombines TRBV30 with TRBJ1-6; D unresolved. V was clipped by 2 bases and J by 1 base, with 3 bases between them. The CDR3 sequence is 13 residues long. Per the germline V gene, CDR1 is GTSNPN and CDR2 is SVGIG (reference sequence). Partial CDR3 DNA: TGTGCCTGGAGTAGGTCCTATAATTCACCC. This codes for CAWSRSYNSP. The complete CDR3 reads CAWSRSYNSPLHF.

Concerning this clone: The read finishes 3 residues shy of the CDR3 end, and the germline J gene is used to complete it. The V gene is TRBV5-4, the J gene TRBJ2-7, with D perhaps matching TRBD2 (6 bases). Germline CDR1 is SGHNT and CDR2 is YYREEE (reference sequence). V lost 0 bases to trimming and J lost 2 bases, with 15 bases between them. The CDR3 consists of 16 residues. CDR3 loop: CASSLAGSGLAYEQYF. Incomplete CDR3 DNA: TGTGCCAGCAGCTTGGCGGGATCGGGACTGGCCTACGAG.

About this clone: The read comes to an end 3 residues before the CDR3 does, leaving the germline J gene to fill in the end. The chain has TRBV12-3 or TRBV12-4 and TRBJ1-2; TRBD1 agrees at 7 bases. This CDR3 is 11 amino acids long. V was pared by 6 bases and J by 7 bases, with 2 bases of the junction left unmatched. The CDR3: CASSHRGGYTF. The sequenced part of the CDR3 DNA is TGTGCCAGCAGCCACAGGGGTGGC.

A remark on this clone: The CDR3 goes on 3 residues after the read ends, and that part is filled in from the germline J gene. The J gene is TRBJ2-7, the V gene TRBV5-6, with no clear D. V was pared by 4 bases and J by 3 bases, with 14 bases between. The CDR3 consists of 14 residues. Germline values: CDR1 SGHDT, CDR2 YYEEEE. The CDR3 loop is CASSLYNQVYEQYF. The covered CDR3 bases are TGTGCCAGCAGCCTATATAACCAGGTCTACGAG.

To note about this clone: The CDR3 end falls 3 residues outside the read, so it is completed with the germline J gene. J is TRBJ1-6 and V is TRBV5-6; TRBD1 agrees at 7 bases. Per the germline V gene, CDR1 is SGHDT and CDR2 is YYEEEE. There are 13 residues in the CDR3. After removal of 4 bases from V and 11 bases from J, the junction contained 6 bases not matched to a gene. The covered CDR3 bases are TGTGCCAGCAGCCCGCAGGGGGACCCACCC. Its protein is CASSPQGDPP. The whole CDR3 sequence reads CASSPQGDPPLHF.

On this clone: The DNA ends 3 residues before the CDR3 does, and the rest of the CDR3 is filled in from the germline J gene. The chain joins TRBV7-9 to TRBJ2-1; no firm D call. Germline CDR1 reads SEHNR; CDR2 reads FQNEAQ (reference sequence). V was cut by 5 bases and J by 9 bases, with 11 bases left in between. This CDR3 has 12 residues. The CDR3 DNA, read in part, is TGTGCCAGCAGCCGCCCCGCCGGTGAG. Translated, it gives CASSRPAGE. The CDR3, in full, reads CASSRPAGEQFF.

As for this clone: The read falls 3 residues short of the CDR3 end, and the missing part is taken from the germline J gene. The chain recombines TRBV7-3 with TRBJ2-4; D perhaps matches TRBD1 (5 bases). The CDR3 sequence is 13 residues long. The germline V gene encodes CDR1 SGHTA and CDR2 FQGTGA. The sequenced part of the CDR3 DNA is TGTGCCAGCAGCTTAAGCCAGGGCTATGGT. Encoded protein: CASSLSQGYG. The entire CDR3 sequence reads CASSLSQGYGQYF.